This TCR beta chain was retrieved from a study of cytomegalovirus exposure and HLA in healthy donors (TCRdb year 2017). The study in broad terms: An earlier analysis of under 600 of the donors reported 250 to 300 Gb of sequence data and 100 million to 140 million unique TCR beta sequences from 150 million to 200 million T cells. High-throughput TCR immunosequencing, statistical association of individual TCRs with disease status, and machine learning were combined to predict cytomegalovirus infection status. An early release covering some 640 HLA-typed donors comprised 250 to 350 gigabases of sequencing data and around 80 million unique TCR sequences. Roughly five DR-DQ haplotypes were treated as single units for association and clustering because of strong linkage in the cohort. Among some 400 genotyped donors of the cohort, an average of approximately 240,000 unique TCR beta nucleotide sequences was sequenced per donor, of which approximately 18% were non-productive. Every discovery cohort repertoire had been produced on one sequencing platform. Of the roughly 410 genotyped donors, approximately 81% were placed in the genetic ancestry cluster associated with self-reported Caucasian donors. A later analysis re-examined previously published TCR beta repertoires from just over 650 donors and added high-resolution HLA genotyping to investigate patterns of TCR occurrence. Class I and class II HLA loci were covered by the typing at four-digit resolution. Alongside the repertoire data, information on donor age, sex, ethnicity and CMV serostatus was compiled. The study aimed to test whether signatures of past pathogen exposure could be identified by cataloging public T cell receptors. A later genetic analysis took genome-wide SNP genotypes for about three fifths of the 666 donors and used that subset as a discovery cohort. The later analysis used no new phenotypic data to find candidate immune exposures, relying instead on TCR beta sequences and their occurrence across donors. The T cell repertoires of some 670 subjects were profiled by immunosequencing and related to cytomegalovirus serostatus. To decide whether each TCR beta V gene segment behaved as functional or pseudogenic, an earlier analysis of some 580 of the donors relied on high-throughput TCR beta sequencing. A separate validation cohort of over a hundred different subjects was used in addition to the roughly 670-subject first cohort. Typing coverage varied by locus: 629-630 donors for A, B, C, DRB1 and DQB1; around 560 for DQA1; around 610 for DPA1; more than 450 for DPB1.

Summary of the overall study and its limitations: The 87-base-pair reads could not distinguish some IMGT-functional V segments, including TRBV6-2 and TRBV6-3, so those segments were excluded. Assigning TCR associations to individual alleles was difficult when HLA alleles, especially DR and DQ, strongly co-occurred. Several of the top co-occurrence clusters appeared to be linked to parvovirus B19, influenza, CMV and Epstein-Barr virus, according to a later analysis. CMV serostatus was the only immune exposure information available for the cohort. A further reported finding was that TCR beta sequences accurately predicted the HLA-A and HLA-B alleles for most subjects in the first cohort. Most TCR sequences were seen in very few donors, while some public TCRs were found in many individuals. Because HLA typing was missing for some donors at each locus, association tests included only the typed subset. The earlier analysis of approximately 590 of the donors excluded fewer than 20 rarely observed V segments, including chromosome 9 orphons, because counts were too low. Compared with the approximately 700-donor mean, donors in an Asian-associated ancestry cluster had fewer N-insertions in productive TCRs, according to a later genetic analysis. A later analysis found that TCR association rates varied across HLA loci, with DRB1 alleles showing the most associated TCRs and HLA-C alleles the fewest. Linkage disequilibrium might explain the correlated functional status among segregating V segments, but an unknown experimental factor could not be ruled out. In a later analysis, HLA-associated TCR beta chains were found to be more clonally expanded and to have lower generation probabilities than equally common non-associated chains. A later analysis associated approximately 17,000 TCR beta sequences with specific HLA alleles at a false discovery rate of 0.05. A later analysis found that most CMV-associated TCR beta chains appeared HLA-restricted, with HLA associations seemingly driven largely by CMV exposure. According to the authors, the approach could potentially be generalized to other disease states and immunological phenotypes. A group of highly shared sequence variants was considered likely to be a technical artifact of the sequencing pipeline. In an earlier analysis of fewer than 750 of the donors, most TCR beta V segments were observed in productive rearrangements about 90% or about 30% of the time, broadly matching IMGT annotations. Only TCR beta chains were sequenced in this cohort, and the absence of alpha or paired-chain data limited detectable features. Cytomegalovirus status was reported to be diagnosed by the classifier with high specificity and sensitivity in both the original and validation cohorts. The study gave a list of over 150 TCR beta chains associated with cytomegalovirus. Three of the identified cytomegalovirus-associated TCR beta chains were confirmed in vitro to be specific for cytomegalovirus antigens. V-gene and J-gene trimming of TCR beta chains was associated with a missense DCLRE1C variant in a later genetic analysis, and the association was replicated in an independent cohort. The presence/absence analyses assumed that sequencing depth was roughly uniform across donors, and that assumption may not be true.

For this clone: Its antigen is not yet known. The sample holds no much larger clone one base away, and base qualities are not on file.

The method was the immunoSEQ multiplex PCR assay. For the multiplex PCR, a mixture combining 60 forward primers for TCR Vbeta segments and 13 reverse primers for TCR Jbeta segments was used. Amplification of the CDR3 region of rearranged TCR beta genes was performed with a multiplex PCR assay on genomic DNA. On the Illumina HiSeq System, the amplified TCR beta libraries were sequenced as 87-base-pair reads. On the study's bioinformatics: In a later analysis, roughly 80 million unique TCR beta chains were counted across the roughly 610 repertoires, and approximately 9.9 million of these chains were shared by at least two donors. To remove PCR and sequencing errors, raw reads were error-corrected and collapsed into unique sequences using a nearest-neighbor algorithm that merged closely related sequences. To assign V, D and J gene segments, CDR3 sequences were aligned to IMGT reference sequences. Each retained sequence needed at least a six-nucleotide match to both a V gene segment and a J gene segment. Rearrangements were classified as productive when the CDR3 lacked stop codons and remained in frame with V and J, and all other rearrangements were classified as non-productive. CDR3 was defined according to IMGT convention as the region running from the second conserved V-encoded cysteine to the conserved J-encoded phenylalanine. The earlier analysis of fewer than 750 of the donors excluded sequences that lacked an unambiguous match to a single V gene segment. In an earlier analysis of 450 to 750 of the donors, a V segment was called functional when productive rearrangements were above 56.7%, and segregating when the standard deviation between donors exceeded 5%. A statistical classification framework was developed to diagnose cytomegalovirus status using the catalog of TCR beta chain sequences. In a later analysis, V and J genes were assigned by comparing TCR nucleotide sequences against IMGT/GENE-DB human TR gene sequences. Using the TCRdist pipeline, a later analysis assigned CDR3 sequences along with most-parsimonious VDJ recombination scenarios. In a later analysis, each TCR beta chain was defined by its CDR3 amino acid sequence together with its V-gene family, and reads lacking a unique V-gene family were excluded. A later analysis removed 550 to 700 highly shared, low-generation-probability nucleotide sequences to deal with suspected cross-contamination and a sequencing artifact. In a later analysis, a clonal expansion index for each public chain was calculated from normalized within-repertoire ranks of inferred template counts. Generation probabilities in a later analysis came from a VDJ recombination model fitted to out-of-frame rearrangements, and those results were checked against IGoR. In a later analysis, hypergeometric tests were used to score TCR-TCR, TCR-HLA and TCR-CMV co-occurrence, with a repertoire-size bias correction applied to TCR pairs. To estimate false discovery rates, a later analysis permuted the HLA or CMV assignments 20 times. A later analysis grouped co-occurring TCRs with DBSCAN, adding TCRdist sequence similarity when clustering within HLA-allele-positive subsets. Co-occurrence clustering excluded repertoires with fewer than 30,000 or more than 120,000 public chains, plus five with anomalous nucleotide sharing. The table was pulled from immuneACCESS by TCRdb, which kept in-frame rearrangements only. Such tables lose some clones; where checked, under half of the loss comes from unresolved V genes, and the rest has no known cause. That table is the source of V, J and clone size, and D and trimming were worked out from the DNA. A total of about 55,000 clones appear in this sample, 65% to 85% of them only once. Of the sample, around 1.4% falls within the top ten clones.

Spanning cysteine to phenylalanine, the CDR3 consists of 16 amino acids. Only the CDR3 part of the read is kept: 48 bases, read in frame from the first base. Trimmed from V: 5 bases; trimmed from J: 7 bases; junction bases lacking a gene match: 8. Reading the germline V gene gives CDR1 LGHNA and CDR2 YNFKEQ. In total, roughly 670 healthy bone marrow donors made up the cohort. At the time of sampling, every cohort member was nominally healthy, though immune exposures that went unrecorded were likely present. The donor tested CMV seronegative and was one of the 352 seronegative cohort members. Every donor gave a peripheral blood sample, and the peripheral blood mononuclear cells from that sample were used for TCR beta sequencing. The Qiagen DNeasy Blood Extraction Kit was used to extract genomic DNA from the blood cell samples.

The clonotype comes from a man aged 30 to 39 in good health and CMV-seronegative. The chain is assembled from TRBV4-2 and TRBJ2-5, and 15 junction bases match TRBD2. The specimen sequenced was PBMCs. The sequenced DNA is TGTGCCAGCAGCGAGGCGGGACTAGCGGGGGGCGGGACCCAGTACTTC. It codes for CASSEAGLAGGGTQYF.